This TCR beta chain was sequenced for a study of T cell responses to AZD1222 COVID-19 vaccine. General observations from the study: Donors skewed white British and female; clonal diversity was possibly underestimated.

V was cut by 3 bases and J by 2 bases, with 23 bases left in between. Per the germline V gene, CDR1 is SGHDT and CDR2 is YYEEEE. The CDR3 sequence is 18 residues long. Comment on this clone: Its antigen is undetermined.

Sequenced by immunoSEQ multiplex PCR; TCRdb stores in-frame clones only, minus some. The data hold about 140,000 clones, with 80% to 95% observed a single time. Sequencing used peripheral blood, obtained 28 days after the second AZD1222 dose. V usage is TRBV5-6 and J usage is TRBJ1-2; tentative D call: TRBD1 (6 bases). The receptor was isolated from an adult who received the AZD1222 COVID-19 vaccine. The chain's CDR3 is CASSSPGAWGAPNYGYTF. The CDR3 nucleotides are TGTGCCAGCAGCTCCCCCGGGGCCTGGGGGGCCCCAAACTATGGCTACACCTTC.